The 3 T cell receptor beta chains reported below all come from one sample, sequenced in a study of T cell responses to AZD1222 COVID-19 vaccine. The protocol was immunoSEQ multiplex PCR, while the TCRdb copy is restricted to in-frame clones and leaves out a portion. This sample has 130,000 to 150,000 clones, with around 92% found just once. Material: peripheral blood, obtained on day 0 of AZD1222 vaccination. These receptors came from an adult in good health.

This rearrangement joins TRBV2 to TRBJ2-1, with a possible D match to TRBD2 (5 bases). This CDR3 is 15 amino acids long. Germline V gives CDR1 SNHLY, CDR2 FYNNEI. Trimming removed 7 bases from V and 4 bases from J, with 17 bases in between. The DNA of the CDR3 is TGTGCCAGCATCCTCGACGGACCGGGATACAATGAGCAGTTCTTC. Translating it yields CASILDGPGYNEQFF. Based on the CDR3 plus reference TRBV2 and TRBJ2-1, the full variable domain is EPEVTQTPSHQVTQMGQEVILRCVPISNHLYFYWYRQILGQKVEFLVSFYNNEISEKSEIFDDQFSVERPDGSNFTLKIRSTKLEDSAMYFCASILDGPGYNEQFFGPGTRLTVL.

A single count supports this clone. Other DNA variants within this sample encode the same CDR3. The chain is built from TRBV18 and TRBJ2-7, with D tentatively TRBD1 (6 bases). This CDR3 contains 13 residues. Looked up from germline, CDR1 is KGHSH and CDR2 is LQKENI. Trimming cost V 3 bases and J 4 bases, with 10 bases left between them. As DNA, the CDR3 is TGTGCCAGCTCACCTGGACAGCCGTACGAGCAGTACTTC. Its translation: CASSPGQPYEQYF.

V gene TRBV2 combines with J gene TRBJ1-2; 10 nucleotides align to TRBD1. Losses at the gene ends were 6 bases for V and 2 bases for J; bases not matched to a gene: 3. This CDR3 has 14 residues. Germline assignment: CDR1 SNHLY and CDR2 FYNNEI. The CDR3 DNA follows: TGTGCCAGCAGCGGACAGGGGGTCAACTATGGCTACACCTTC. Encoded protein: CASSGQGVNYGYTF.